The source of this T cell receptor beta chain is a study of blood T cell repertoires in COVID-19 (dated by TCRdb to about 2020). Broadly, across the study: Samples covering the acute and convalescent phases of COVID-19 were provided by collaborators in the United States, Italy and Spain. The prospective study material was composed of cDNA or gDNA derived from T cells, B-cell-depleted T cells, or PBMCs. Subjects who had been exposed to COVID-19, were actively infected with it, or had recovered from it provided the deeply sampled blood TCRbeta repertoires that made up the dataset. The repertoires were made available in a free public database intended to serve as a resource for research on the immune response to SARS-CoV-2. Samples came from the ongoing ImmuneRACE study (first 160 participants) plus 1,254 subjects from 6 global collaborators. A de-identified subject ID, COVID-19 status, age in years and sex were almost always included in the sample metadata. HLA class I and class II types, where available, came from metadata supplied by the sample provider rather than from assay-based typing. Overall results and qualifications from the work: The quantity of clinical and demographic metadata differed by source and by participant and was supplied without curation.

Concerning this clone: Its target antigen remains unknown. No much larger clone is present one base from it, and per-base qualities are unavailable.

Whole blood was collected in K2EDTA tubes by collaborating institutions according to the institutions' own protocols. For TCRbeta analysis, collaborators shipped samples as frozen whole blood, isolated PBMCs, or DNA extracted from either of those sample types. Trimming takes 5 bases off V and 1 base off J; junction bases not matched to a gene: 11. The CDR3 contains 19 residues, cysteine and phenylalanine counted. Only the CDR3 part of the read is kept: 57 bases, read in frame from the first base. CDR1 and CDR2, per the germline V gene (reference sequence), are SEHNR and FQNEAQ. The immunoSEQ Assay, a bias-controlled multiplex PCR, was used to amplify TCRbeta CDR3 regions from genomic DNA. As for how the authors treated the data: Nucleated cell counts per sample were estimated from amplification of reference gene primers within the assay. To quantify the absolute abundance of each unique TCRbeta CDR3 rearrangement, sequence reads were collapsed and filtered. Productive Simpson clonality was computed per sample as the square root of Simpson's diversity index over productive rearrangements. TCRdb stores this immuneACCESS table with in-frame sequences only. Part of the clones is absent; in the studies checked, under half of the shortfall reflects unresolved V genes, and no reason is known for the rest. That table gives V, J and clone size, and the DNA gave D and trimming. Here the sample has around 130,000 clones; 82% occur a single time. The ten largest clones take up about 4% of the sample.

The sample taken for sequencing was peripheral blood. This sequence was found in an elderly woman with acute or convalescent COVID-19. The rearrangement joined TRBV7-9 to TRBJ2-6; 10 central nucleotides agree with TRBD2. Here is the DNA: TGTGCCAGCAGCCTACAAAGCGGGAGGGCCTTTTCTGGGGCCAACGTCCTGACTTTC. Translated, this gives CASSLQSGRAFSGANVLTF.